The rows below give T cell receptor beta chains drawn from one sample of a study of blood T cell repertoires in COVID-19. Clones were sequenced by immunoSEQ multiplex PCR, and TCRdb holds only the in-frame ones, with some missing. Here the sample spans some 200,000 clones, 80% to 90% being singletons. The sample consisted of peripheral blood. The receptors shown here come from a woman aged 35 to 49 with COVID-19, enrolled during active disease. Each CDR3 is given with its conserved first and last residue. Fields, in order: V gene, clone size, J gene, D gene, CDR3 protein, CDR3 DNA. The D gene is left open where the match is weak. Where a row states a size, it is once, few, many or the class of an expanded clone; other rows omit it.

>TRBV25-1|-|TRBJ2-7|-
CASSPIRQAARYF
TGTGCCAGCAGCCCAATAAGGCAGGCTGCGCGGTACTTC
>TRBV30|-|TRBJ2-7|TRBD1
CAWSGNNARGGQQYF
TGTGCCTGGAGTGGAAACAACGCCCGAGGGGGCCAGCAGTACTTC
>TRBV10-2|-|TRBJ2-5|-
CASSVGRETQYF
TGCGCCAGCAGCGTGGGGAGGGAGACCCAGTACTTC
>TRBV11-2|-|TRBJ2-7|-
CASSLDPGLILEQYF
TGTGCCAGCAGCTTAGATCCAGGGTTGATACTCGAGCAGTACTTC
>TRBV5-6|-|TRBJ2-7|-
CASSRTPTYEQYF
TGTGCCAGCAGCCGGACACCTACCTACGAGCAGTACTTC
>TRBV7-6|-|TRBJ1-1|TRBD1
CASSSEPDRGNTEAFF
TGTGCCAGCAGCTCTGAGCCGGACAGGGGGAACACTGAAGCTTTCTTT
>TRBV7-9|-|TRBJ2-3|-
CASEFTDTQYF
TGTGCCAGCGAGTTCACAGATACGCAGTATTTT
>TRBV6-5|-|TRBJ1-2|TRBD1
CASRPQQGTYGYTF
TGTGCCAGCAGGCCCCAACAGGGGACCTATGGCTACACCTTC
>TRBV28|-|TRBJ2-1|TRBD2
CASSPAGVLNEQFF
TGTGCCAGCAGTCCGGCGGGAGTTCTCAATGAGCAGTTCTTC
>TRBV18|-|TRBJ2-2|-
CASSPRVARRNTGELFF
TGTGCCAGCTCACCACGGGTCGCGAGGAGGAACACCGGGGAGCTGTTTTTT
>TRBV7-9|once|TRBJ1-1|TRBD1
CASSLAVNRGPTEAFF
TGTGCCAGCAGCTTAGCCGTTAACAGGGGCCCCACTGAAGCTTTCTTT
>TRBV9|-|TRBJ2-1|TRBD1
CASSVEGTGGPYNEQFF
TGTGCCAGCAGCGTAGAAGGGACAGGGGGACCCTACAATGAGCAGTTCTTC
>TRBV2|-|TRBJ2-7|-
CASSEQGYEQYF
TGTGCCAGCAGTGAACAGGGCTACGAGCAGTACTTC
>TRBV18|once|TRBJ2-5|TRBD1
CASSRDSQETQYF
TGTGCCAGCTCAAGGGACAGTCAAGAGACCCAGTACTTC
>TRBV28|-|TRBJ2-1|-
CASSWRGLRSEQFF
TGTGCCAGTAGTTGGCGGGGCCTCCGCAGCGAGCAGTTCTTC
>TRBV24-1|-|TRBJ2-1|TRBD2
CATSGAGVNEQFF
TGTGCCACCAGTGGGGCGGGAGTGAATGAGCAGTTCTTC
>TRBV5-4|-|TRBJ2-5|-
CASSFRAGGETQYF
TGTGCCAGCAGCTTCCGAGCCGGGGGAGAGACCCAGTACTTC
>TRBV19|-|TRBJ2-1|-
CASSPSYNEQFF
TGTGCCAGTAGTCCATCCTACAATGAGCAGTTCTTC
>TRBV14|-|TRBJ2-1|TRBD2
CASSQTSSGGRYNEQFF
TGTGCCAGCAGCCAAACGTCAAGCGGGGGGCGGTACAATGAGCAGTTCTTC
>TRBV15|few|TRBJ2-3|TRBD1
CATSRGQGGTDTQYF
TGTGCCACCAGCAGAGGACAGGGGGGCACAGATACGCAGTATTTT
>TRBV9|few|TRBJ2-1|TRBD2
CASSVGGGSSYNEQFF
TGTGCCAGCAGCGTAGGGGGCGGGAGCTCCTACAATGAGCAGTTCTTC
>TRBV7-2|-|TRBJ2-5|TRBD2
CASSSWGGRGETQYF
TGTGCCAGCAGCTCCTGGGGCGGGAGGGGTGAGACCCAGTACTTC
>TRBV6-6|-|TRBJ1-1|TRBD1
CASTTGGTEAFF
TGTGCCAGCACCACAGGGGGGACTGAAGCTTTCTTT
>TRBV5-4|once|TRBJ2-3|-
CASSLLDTQYF
TGTGCCAGCAGCCTATTGGATACGCAGTATTTT
>TRBV18|-|TRBJ1-3|TRBD1
CASSRDRSGNTIYF
TGTGCCAGCTCCCGGGACAGGTCCGGAAACACCATATATTTT
>TRBV6-1|-|TRBJ2-6|-
CASSDLSAGANVLTF
TGTGCCAGCAGTGATCTGAGTGCTGGGGCCAACGTCCTGACTTTC
>TRBV12-5|-|TRBJ2-2|-
CASGPPGEGMWTGELFF
TGTGCTAGTGGTCCTCCAGGGGAGGGGATGTGGACCGGGGAGCTGTTTTTT
>TRBV25-1|-|TRBJ2-5|-
CASSDGGVETQYF
TGTGCCAGCAGTGACGGCGGGGTCGAGACCCAGTACTTC
>TRBV5-1|-|TRBJ2-3|TRBD2
CASSLATSGRTDTQYF
TGCGCCAGCAGCCTCGCGACTAGCGGGAGGACAGATACGCAGTATTTT
>TRBV6-4|-|TRBJ2-3|TRBD2
CASPTARLAGGPISTDTQYF
TGTGCCAGCCCTACCGCCCGACTAGCGGGAGGACCTATAAGCACAGATACGCAGTATTTT
>TRBV5-6|-|TRBJ1-6|-
CASNRGRNSPLHF
TGTGCCAGCAACCGGGGTAGGAATTCACCCCTCCACTTT
>TRBV27|many|TRBJ1-6|-
CASSLNGSPLHF
TGTGCCAGCAGTCTTAACGGTTCACCCCTCCACTTT
>TRBV13|-|TRBJ1-1|-
CASTTWTLNTEAFF
TGTGCCAGCACCACATGGACACTGAACACTGAAGCTTTCTTT
>TRBV30|-|TRBJ2-7|TRBD2
CAWSSLVFGLAAYEQYF
TGTGCCTGGAGCTCTCTGGTTTTCGGACTAGCGGCCTACGAGCAGTACTTC
>TRBV9|-|TRBJ1-1|-
CASSVGGDVGNTEAFF
TGTGCCAGCAGCGTAGGGGGCGATGTGGGGAACACTGAAGCTTTCTTT
>TRBV27|-|TRBJ2-7|-
CASSLTGFWEQYF
TGTGCCAGCAGTTTGACAGGTTTCTGGGAGCAGTACTTC
>TRBV6-5|-|TRBJ2-7|-
CASSVTVFYEQYF
TGTGCCAGCAGCGTGACAGTTTTCTACGAGCAGTACTTC
>TRBV7-8|-|TRBJ2-7|TRBD2
CASSLVGSGRARTYEQYF
TGTGCCAGCAGCTTAGTGGGTAGCGGGAGGGCCAGGACCTACGAGCAGTACTTC
>TRBV9|-|TRBJ2-7|-
CASSPREGSSYEQYF
TGTGCCAGCAGCCCGAGAGAGGGTAGCTCCTACGAGCAGTACTTC
>TRBV20-1|-|TRBJ1-4|-
CSASPRVTNEKLFF
TGCAGTGCTAGTCCCCGGGTGACTAATGAAAAACTGTTTTTT
>TRBV30|-|TRBJ1-2|-
CALHWRQYNGYTF
TGTGCCTTGCACTGGCGGCAGTATAATGGCTACACCTTC
>TRBV4-2|-|TRBJ2-1|TRBD2
CASSQDMAGGGNNEQFF
TGTGCCAGCAGCCAAGATATGGCGGGGGGAGGGAACAATGAGCAGTTCTTC
>TRBV2|-|TRBJ1-4|TRBD1
CASQQGAPDEKLFF
TGTGCCAGCCAACAGGGGGCGCCGGATGAAAAACTGTTTTTT
>TRBV2|-|TRBJ2-1|TRBD1
CASRTGGSNEQFF
TGTGCCAGCAGGACAGGGGGGAGCAATGAGCAGTTCTTC
>TRBV5-1|-|TRBJ2-1|-
CASSLISVGLPAYNEQFF
TGCGCCAGCAGCTTGATCTCGGTCGGGTTACCCGCTTACAATGAGCAGTTCTTC
>TRBV19|once|TRBJ2-2|-
CASRGPGHSNTGELFF
TGTGCCAGTAGGGGACCGGGACACTCGAACACCGGGGAGCTGTTTTTT
>TRBV6-6|-|TRBJ1-2|-
CASSYSRMEGGYTF
TGTGCCAGCAGTTACTCTAGAATGGAGGGTGGCTACACCTTC
>TRBV4-2|-|TRBJ2-7|TRBD2
CASSQSSGFGEQYF
TGTGCCAGCAGCCAATCTAGCGGGTTCGGGGAGCAGTACTTC
>TRBV27|-|TRBJ2-3|-
CASSGSEATDTQYF
TGTGCCAGCAGTGGTAGCGAAGCCACAGATACGCAGTATTTT
>TRBV28|-|TRBJ2-1|TRBD2
CASSPRTSGRVEQFF
TGTGCCAGCAGTCCCAGGACTAGCGGGAGGGTTGAGCAGTTCTTC
>TRBV4-1|-|TRBJ2-2|-
CASSQLSRTGELFF
TGCGCCAGCAGCCAACTCTCCAGGACCGGGGAGCTGTTTTTT